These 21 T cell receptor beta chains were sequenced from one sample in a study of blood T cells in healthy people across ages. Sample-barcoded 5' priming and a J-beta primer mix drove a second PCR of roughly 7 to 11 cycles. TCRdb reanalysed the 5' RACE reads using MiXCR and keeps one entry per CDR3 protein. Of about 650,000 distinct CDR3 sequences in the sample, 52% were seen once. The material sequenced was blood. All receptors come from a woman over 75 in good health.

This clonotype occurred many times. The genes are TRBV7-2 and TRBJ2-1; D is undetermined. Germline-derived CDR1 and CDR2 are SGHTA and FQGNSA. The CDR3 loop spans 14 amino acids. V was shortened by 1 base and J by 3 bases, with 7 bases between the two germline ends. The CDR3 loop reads CASSLGWGYNEQFF. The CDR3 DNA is TGTGCCAGCAGCTTAGGTTGGGGCTACAATGAGCAGTTCTTC.

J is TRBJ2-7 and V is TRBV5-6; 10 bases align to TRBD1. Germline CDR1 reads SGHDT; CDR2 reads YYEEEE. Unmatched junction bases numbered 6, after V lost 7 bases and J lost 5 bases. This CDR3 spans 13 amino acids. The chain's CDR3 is CASGLTGGDEQYF. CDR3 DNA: TGTGCCAGCGGACTGACAGGGGGCGACGAGCAGTACTTC.

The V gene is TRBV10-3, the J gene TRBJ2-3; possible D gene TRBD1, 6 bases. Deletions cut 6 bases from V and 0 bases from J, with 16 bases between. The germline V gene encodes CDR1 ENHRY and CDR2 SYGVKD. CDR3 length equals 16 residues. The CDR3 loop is CAISPLSQGSTDTQYF. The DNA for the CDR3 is TGTGCCATCAGCCCCCTTTCACAGGGCAGCACAGATACGCAGTATTTT.

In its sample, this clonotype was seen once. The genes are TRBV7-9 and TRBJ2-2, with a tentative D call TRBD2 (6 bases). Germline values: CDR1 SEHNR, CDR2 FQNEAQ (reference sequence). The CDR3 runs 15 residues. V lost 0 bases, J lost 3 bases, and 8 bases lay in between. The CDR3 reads CASSLAGLYTGELFF. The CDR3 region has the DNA TGTGCCAGCAGCTTAGCGGGACTCTACACCGGGGAGCTGTTTTTT.

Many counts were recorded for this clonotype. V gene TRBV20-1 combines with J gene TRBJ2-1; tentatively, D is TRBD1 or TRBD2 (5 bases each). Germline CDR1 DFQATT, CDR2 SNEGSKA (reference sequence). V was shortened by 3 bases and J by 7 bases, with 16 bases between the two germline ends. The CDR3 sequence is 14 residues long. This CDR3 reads CSARDGTGLNEQFF. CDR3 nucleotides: TGCAGTGCTAGGGATGGGACCGGATTAAATGAGCAGTTCTTC.

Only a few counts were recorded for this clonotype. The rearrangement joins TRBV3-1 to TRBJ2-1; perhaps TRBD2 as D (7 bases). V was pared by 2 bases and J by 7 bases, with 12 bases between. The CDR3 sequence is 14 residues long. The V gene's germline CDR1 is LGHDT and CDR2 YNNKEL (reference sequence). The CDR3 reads CASSQTGGQNEQFF. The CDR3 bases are TGTGCCAGCAGCCAAACGGGGGGCCAGAATGAGCAGTTCTTC.

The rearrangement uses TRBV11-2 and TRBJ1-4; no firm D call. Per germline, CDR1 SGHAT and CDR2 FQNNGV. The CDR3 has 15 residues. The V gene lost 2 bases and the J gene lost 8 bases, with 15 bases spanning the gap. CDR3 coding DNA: TGTGCCAGCAGCTTATTTGGAGGGATTGTGGAAAAACTGTTTTTT. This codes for CASSLFGGIVEKLFF.

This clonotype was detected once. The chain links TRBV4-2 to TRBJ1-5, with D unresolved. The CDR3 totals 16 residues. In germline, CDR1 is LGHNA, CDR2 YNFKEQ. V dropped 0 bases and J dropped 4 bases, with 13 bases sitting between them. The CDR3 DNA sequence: TGTGCCAGCAGCCAAGATCCTACGGGTAGGAATCAGCCCCAGCATTTT. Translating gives CASSQDPTGRNQPQHF.

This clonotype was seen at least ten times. The CDR3 here is CASPRAGHHEQYF. The CDR3 DNA sequence: TGCGCCAGCCCTCGGGCGGGACATCACGAGCAGTACTTC. The genes are TRBV5-1 and TRBJ2-7; D may match TRBD1 or TRBD2 (6 bases each). V was cut by 7 bases and J by 5 bases, with 16 bases left in between. The CDR3 has 13 amino acids. Germline CDR1 is SGHRS and CDR2 is YFSETQ.

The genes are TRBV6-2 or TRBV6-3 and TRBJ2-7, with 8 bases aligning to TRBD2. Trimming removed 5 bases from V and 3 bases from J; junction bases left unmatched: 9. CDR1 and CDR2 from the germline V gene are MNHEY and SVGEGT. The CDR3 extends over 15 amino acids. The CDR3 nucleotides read TGTGCCAGCAGTCACGACGGCGGGGGGTACTACGAGCAGTACTTC. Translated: CASSHDGGGYYEQYF.

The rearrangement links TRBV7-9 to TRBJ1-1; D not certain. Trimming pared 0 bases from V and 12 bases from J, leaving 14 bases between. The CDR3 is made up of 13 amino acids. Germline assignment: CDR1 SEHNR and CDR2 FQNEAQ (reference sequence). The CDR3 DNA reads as TGTGCCAGCAGCTTAGCGGGCCGGCCGTTAACTTTCTTT. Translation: CASSLAGRPLTFF.

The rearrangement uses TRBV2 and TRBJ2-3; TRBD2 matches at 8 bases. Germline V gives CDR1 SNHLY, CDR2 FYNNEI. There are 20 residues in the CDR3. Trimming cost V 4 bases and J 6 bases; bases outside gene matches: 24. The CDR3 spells CASSAAPPAGGAWGADTQYF. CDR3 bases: TGTGCCAGCAGTGCCGCCCCACCTGCCGGGGGGGCTTGGGGGGCGGATACGCAGTATTTT.

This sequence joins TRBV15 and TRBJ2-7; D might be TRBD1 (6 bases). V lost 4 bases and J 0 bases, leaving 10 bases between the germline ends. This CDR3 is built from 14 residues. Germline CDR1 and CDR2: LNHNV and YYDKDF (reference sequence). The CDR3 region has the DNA TGTGCCACCAGCATTTTCAGGGGCTCCTACGAGCAGTACTTC. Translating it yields CATSIFRGSYEQYF.

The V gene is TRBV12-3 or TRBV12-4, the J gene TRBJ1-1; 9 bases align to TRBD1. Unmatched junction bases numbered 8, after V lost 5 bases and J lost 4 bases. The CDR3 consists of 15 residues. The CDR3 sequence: CASSKTGTGTTEAFF. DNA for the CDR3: TGTGCCAGCAGTAAGACCGGGACAGGGACCACTGAAGCTTTCTTT.

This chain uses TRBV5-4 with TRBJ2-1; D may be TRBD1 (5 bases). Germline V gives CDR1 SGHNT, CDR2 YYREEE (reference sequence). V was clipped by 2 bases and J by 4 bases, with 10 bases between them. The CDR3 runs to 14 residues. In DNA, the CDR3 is TGTGCCAGCAGCTTTCCCCAGGGTTACAATGAGCAGTTCTTC. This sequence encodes CASSFPQGYNEQFF.

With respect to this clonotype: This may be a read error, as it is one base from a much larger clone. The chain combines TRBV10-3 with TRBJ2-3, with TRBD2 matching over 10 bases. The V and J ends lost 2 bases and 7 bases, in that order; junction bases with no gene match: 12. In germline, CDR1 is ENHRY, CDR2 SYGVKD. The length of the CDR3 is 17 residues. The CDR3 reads CAISETKAGGRSNTQYF. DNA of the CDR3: TGTGCCATCAGTGAGACCAAAGCGGGGGGGCGTTCTAATACGCAGTATTTT.

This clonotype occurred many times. The CDR3 spells CSVAGGGSIGDTQYF. CDR3 nucleotides: TGCAGCGTGGCCGGGGGGGGGAGTATCGGAGATACGCAGTATTTT. The V gene is TRBV29-1, the J gene TRBJ2-3, with 8 bases identical to TRBD2. Germline V gives CDR1 SQVTM, CDR2 ANQGSEA. The J segment lost 5 bases and the V segment lost 6 bases, leaving 13 bases of the junction unmatched. The CDR3 spans 15 residues.

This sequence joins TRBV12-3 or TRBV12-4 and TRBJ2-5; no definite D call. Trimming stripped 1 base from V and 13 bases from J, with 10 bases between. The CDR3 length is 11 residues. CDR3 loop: CASSLEGSPYF. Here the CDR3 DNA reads TGTGCCAGCAGTTTAGAGGGATCCCCGTACTTC.

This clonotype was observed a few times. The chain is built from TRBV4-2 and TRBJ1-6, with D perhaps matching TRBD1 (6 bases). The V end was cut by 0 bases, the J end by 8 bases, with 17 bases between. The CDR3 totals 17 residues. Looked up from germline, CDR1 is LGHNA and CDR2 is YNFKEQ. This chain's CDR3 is CASSQDQLQGRHSPLHF. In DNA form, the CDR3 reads TGTGCCAGCAGCCAAGATCAGTTACAGGGACGGCATTCACCCCTCCACTTT.

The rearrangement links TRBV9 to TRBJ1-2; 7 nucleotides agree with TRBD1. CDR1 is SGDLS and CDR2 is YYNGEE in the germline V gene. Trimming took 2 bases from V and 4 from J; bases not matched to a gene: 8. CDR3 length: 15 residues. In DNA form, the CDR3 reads TGTGCCAGCAGCGTCCGGGACAGCTCCCTCTATGGCTACACCTTC. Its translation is CASSVRDSSLYGYTF.

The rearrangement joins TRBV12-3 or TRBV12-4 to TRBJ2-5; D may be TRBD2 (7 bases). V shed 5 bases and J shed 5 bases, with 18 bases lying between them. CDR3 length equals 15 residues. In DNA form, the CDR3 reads TGTGCCAGCAGTCGAGACACCAGGGGAGGGGAGACCCAGTACTTC. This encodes CASSRDTRGGETQYF.